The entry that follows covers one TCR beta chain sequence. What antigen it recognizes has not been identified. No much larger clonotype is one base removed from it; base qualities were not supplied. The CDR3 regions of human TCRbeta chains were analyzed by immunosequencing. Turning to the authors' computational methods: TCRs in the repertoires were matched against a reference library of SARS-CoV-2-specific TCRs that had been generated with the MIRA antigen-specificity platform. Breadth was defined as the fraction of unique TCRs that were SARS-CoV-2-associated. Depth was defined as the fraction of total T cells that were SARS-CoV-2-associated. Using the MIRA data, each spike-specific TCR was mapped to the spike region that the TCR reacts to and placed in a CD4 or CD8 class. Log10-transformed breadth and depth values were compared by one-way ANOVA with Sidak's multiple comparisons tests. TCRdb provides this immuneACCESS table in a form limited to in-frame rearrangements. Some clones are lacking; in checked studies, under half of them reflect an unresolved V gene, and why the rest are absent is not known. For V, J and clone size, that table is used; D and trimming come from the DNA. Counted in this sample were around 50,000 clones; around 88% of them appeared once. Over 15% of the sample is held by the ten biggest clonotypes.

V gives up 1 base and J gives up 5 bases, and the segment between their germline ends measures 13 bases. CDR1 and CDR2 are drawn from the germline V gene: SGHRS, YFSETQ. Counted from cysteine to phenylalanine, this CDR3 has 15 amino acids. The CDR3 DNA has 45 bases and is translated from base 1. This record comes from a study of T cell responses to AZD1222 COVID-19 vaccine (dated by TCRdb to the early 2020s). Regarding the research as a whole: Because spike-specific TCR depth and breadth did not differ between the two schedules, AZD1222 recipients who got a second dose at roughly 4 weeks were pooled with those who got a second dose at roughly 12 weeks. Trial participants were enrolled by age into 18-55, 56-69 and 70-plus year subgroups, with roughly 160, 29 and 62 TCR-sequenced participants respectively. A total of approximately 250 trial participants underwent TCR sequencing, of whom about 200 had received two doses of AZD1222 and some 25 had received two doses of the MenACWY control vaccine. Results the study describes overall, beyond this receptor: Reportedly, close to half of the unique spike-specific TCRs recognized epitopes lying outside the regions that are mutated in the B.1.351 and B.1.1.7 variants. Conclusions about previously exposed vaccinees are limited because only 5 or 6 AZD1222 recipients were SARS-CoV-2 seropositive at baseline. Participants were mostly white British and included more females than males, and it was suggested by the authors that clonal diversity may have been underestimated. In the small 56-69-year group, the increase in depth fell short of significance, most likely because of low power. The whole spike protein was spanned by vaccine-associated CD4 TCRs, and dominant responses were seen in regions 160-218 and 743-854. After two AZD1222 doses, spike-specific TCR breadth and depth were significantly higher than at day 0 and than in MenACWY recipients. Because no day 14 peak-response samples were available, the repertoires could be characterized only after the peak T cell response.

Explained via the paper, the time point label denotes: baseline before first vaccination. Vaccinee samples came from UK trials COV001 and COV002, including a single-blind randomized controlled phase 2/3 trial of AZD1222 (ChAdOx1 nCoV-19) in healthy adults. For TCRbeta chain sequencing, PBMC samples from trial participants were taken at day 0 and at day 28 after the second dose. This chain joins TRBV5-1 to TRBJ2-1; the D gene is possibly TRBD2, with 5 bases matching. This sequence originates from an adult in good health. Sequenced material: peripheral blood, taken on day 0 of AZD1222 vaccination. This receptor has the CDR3 CASSLYGNENNEQFF. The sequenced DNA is TGCGCCAGCAGCTTGTACGGGAACGAGAACAATGAGCAGTTCTTC.